A single T cell receptor beta chain is shown here with its context. This CDR3 spans 13 amino acids. Germline values: CDR1 SQVTM, CDR2 ANQGSEA. J lost 5 bases, V lost 3 bases, and 3 bases had no gene match. In the authors' workflow: Amplification with reference gene primers provided the estimates of nucleated cell counts. This table comes from immunoSEQ multiplex PCR, and its TCRdb copy is limited to in-frame clones, with some not included. V, J and clone size reflect that table, while D and trimming were determined from the DNA. The table has hundreds of thousands of clones, roughly 81% seen once; the top ten hold 0.98%. The data derive from a study of blood T cell repertoires in COVID-19. Study overall: COVID-19 samples, acute and convalescent, were from the United States, Italy and Spain. The analysed material was cDNA or gDNA that came from T cells, B-cell-depleted T cells, or PBMCs.

V and J are TRBV29-1 and TRBJ1-2; 10 bases fit TRBD1. The sequence derives from a middle-aged man with acute or convalescent COVID-19. The sequencing input was peripheral blood. The CDR3 loop reads CSVDDRGLYGYTF. CDR3 nucleotides: TGCAGCGTTGACGACAGGGGGCTTTATGGCTACACCTTC.